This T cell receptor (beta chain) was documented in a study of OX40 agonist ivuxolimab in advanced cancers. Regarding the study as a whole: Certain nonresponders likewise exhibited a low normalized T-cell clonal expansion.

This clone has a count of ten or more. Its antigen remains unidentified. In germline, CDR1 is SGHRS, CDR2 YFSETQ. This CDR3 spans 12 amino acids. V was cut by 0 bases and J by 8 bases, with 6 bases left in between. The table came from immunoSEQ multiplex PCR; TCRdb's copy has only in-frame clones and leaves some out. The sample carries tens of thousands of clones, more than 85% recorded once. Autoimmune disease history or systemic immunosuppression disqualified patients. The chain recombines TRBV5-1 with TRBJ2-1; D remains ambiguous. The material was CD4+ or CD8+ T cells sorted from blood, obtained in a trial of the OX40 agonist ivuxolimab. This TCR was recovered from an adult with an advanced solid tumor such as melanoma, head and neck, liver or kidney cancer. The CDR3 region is CASSLGLDEQFF. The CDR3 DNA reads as TGCGCCAGCAGCTTGGGTCTCGATGAGCAGTTCTTC. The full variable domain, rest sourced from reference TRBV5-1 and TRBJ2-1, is KAGVTQTPRYLIKTRGQQVTLSCSPISGHRSVSWYQQTPGQGLQFLFEYFSETQRNKGNFPGRFSGRQFSNSRSEMNVSTLELGDSALYLCASSLGLDEQFFGPGTRLTVL.